The sequence of this T cell receptor beta chain was determined in a study of T cells in Graves' hyperthyroidism and ophthalmopathy. Overall study results and limits: Stable hyperthyroidism was separated from ophthalmopathy by a model based on 13 V-J features.

A word on this clonotype: The antigen is unknown.

V shed 1 base, J shed 1 base, and the junction held 4 bases outside the gene matches. The germline CDR1 and CDR2 sequences are SGHDN and FVKESK. The CDR3 length is 17 residues. The investigators amplified TCR beta CDR3 regions from RNA transcripts. HTBI primers were employed in a first-round RT-PCR of the TCR CDR3. Using its own MiXCR run on the multiplex PCR reads, TCRdb lists one record per CDR3 protein. This sample has some 350,000 distinct CDR3 sequences, with around 25% found just once. Absence of ophthalmopathy progression within 18 months defined stable Graves' hyperthyroidism. Each diagnosis drew on symptoms, thyroxine, TRAb, thyroid ultrasound and orbital computed tomography findings. Out of approximately 10 ml of fresh peripheral blood came the PBMCs.

The TCR comes from a man between 50 and 59 years old with Graves' hyperthyroidism. Specimen: blood. The gene calls are TRBV14 and TRBJ2-7; 13 positions agree with TRBD2. The CDR3 loop is CASSQGTSGSSSYEQYF. For the CDR3, the DNA is TGTGCCAGCAGCCAAGGGACTAGCGGGAGTTCATCCTACGAGCAGTACTTC.